The 23 T cell receptor beta chains below all came from one sample that was sequenced in a study of PD-1 blockade in classical Hodgkin lymphoma. The time point: cycle 4 day 1 (C4D1), after less than seven weeks of nivolumab. Every patient relapsed after autologous stem cell transplantation, and brentuximab vedotin exposure varied. The study isolated CD8+ T cells from thawed PBMCs by magnetic negative selection. Data came from immunoSEQ multiplex PCR; TCRdb stores just in-frame clones and leaves some out. This sample has 6,000 to 9,500 clones, with roughly 77% found just once. The sequencing here drew on CD8+ T cells from blood, taken before the fourth cycle of nivolumab. These receptors were collected from a human donor with classical Hodgkin lymphoma.

The genes are TRBV5-1 and TRBJ1-1; D is unclear. The CDR3 sequence is 14 residues long. V lost 0 bases and J lost 2, with 8 bases in between. The germline CDR1 and CDR2 sequences are SGHRS and YFSETQ. The CDR3 here is CASSLVLPNTEAFF. The CDR3 DNA is TGCGCCAGCAGCTTGGTTCTTCCTAACACTGAAGCTTTCTTT. Full variable domain (rest looked up from reference TRBV5-1 and TRBJ1-1): KAGVTQTPRYLIKTRGQQVTLSCSPISGHRSVSWYQQTPGQGLQFLFEYFSETQRNKGNFPGRFSGRQFSNSRSEMNVSTLELGDSALYLCASSLVLPNTEAFFGQGTRLTVV.

This rearrangement joins TRBV6-1 to TRBJ2-7, with 8 bases lining up with TRBD1. The CDR3 has 19 amino acids. The junction had 16 bases not matched to a gene; V was cut back by 0 bases and J by 3 bases. Germline CDR1 and CDR2: MNHNS and SASEGT. The CDR3 coding sequence is TGTGCCAGCAGTGAAGCGCTTAATCTTTGGACAGGGAACGTCTACGAGCAGTACTTC. This encodes CASSEALNLWTGNVYEQYF.

V is TRBV5-6 and J is TRBJ2-4; D not certain. V gave up 2 bases and J gave up 0 bases, with 6 bases separating them. CDR3 size: 14 residues. Per the germline V gene, CDR1 is SGHDT and CDR2 is YYEEEE. The CDR3: CASSLDLAKNIQYF. CDR3 DNA: TGTGCCAGCAGCTTAGACCTAGCCAAAAACATTCAGTACTTC.

With regard to this clone: The junction does not match germline at one end; this may be a read error. The chain is built from TRBV7-7 and TRBJ1-1; perhaps TRBD1 as D (6 bases). Germline V gene lookup returns CDR1 SSHAT and CDR2 FNYEAQ (reference sequence). This CDR3 comprises 13 residues. DNA of the CDR3: TGTGCTAGCAGCTTAGGGACAAACACTGAAGCTTTCTTT. Translation: CASSLGTNTEAFF.

The CDR3 region is CSVGDGTGVPNTGELFF. The DNA for the CDR3 is TGCAGCGTTGGGGATGGGACAGGGGTTCCGAACACCGGGGAGCTGTTTTTT. The rearrangement joins TRBV29-1 to TRBJ2-2; 10 nucleotides align to TRBD1. The germline V gene encodes CDR1 SQVTM and CDR2 ANQGSEA. The V gene end was trimmed by 4 bases and the J gene end by 0 bases; junction bases not matched to a gene: 8. This CDR3 region has 17 residues.

The chain joins TRBV27 to TRBJ2-2; no definite D call. Germline CDR1 is MNHEY and CDR2 is SMNVEV (reference sequence). The CDR3 spans 15 residues. Trimming left V 3 bases short and J 0 bases short, with 8 bases between. The CDR3 region is CASSFSPSNTGELFF. DNA of the CDR3: TGTGCCAGCAGTTTTTCCCCATCGAACACCGGGGAGCTGTTTTTT.

The CDR3 here is CASRDEGNTNIQYF. The CDR3 nucleotides read TGTGCCAGCAGGGATGAGGGGAACACGAACATTCAGTACTTC. The genes are TRBV5-6 and TRBJ2-4; either TRBD1 or TRBD2 may fit D (5 bases each). The CDR3 consists of 14 residues. Trimming pared 5 bases from V and 7 bases from J, leaving 16 bases between. CDR1 is SGHDT and CDR2 is YYEEEE in the germline V gene.

The chain recombines TRBV6-6 with TRBJ2-1; 9 nucleotides align to TRBD2. CDR3 length: 15 residues. Germline CDR1 MNHNY, CDR2 SVGAGI (reference sequence). After removal of 3 bases from V and 7 bases from J, the junction contained 7 bases not matched to a gene. The CDR3 region is CASSYKLAGLNEQFF. CDR3 coding DNA: TGTGCCAGCAGTTATAAACTAGCGGGCCTAAATGAGCAGTTCTTC.

There are a few counts of this clone. This sequence joins TRBV19 and TRBJ1-5; D is uncertain. Germline V gene data show CDR1 as LNHDA and CDR2 as SQIVND (reference sequence). Trimming left V 3 bases short and J 2 bases short, with 11 bases between. The CDR3 sequence is 15 residues long. The CDR3 DNA reads TGTGCCAGTAGTATCTGGGGTGCGGGCAATCAGCCCCAGCATTTT. It yields the protein CASSIWGAGNQPQHF. The whole variable domain, filled in from reference TRBV19 and TRBJ1-5, reads DGGITQSPKYLFRKEGQNVTLSCEQNLNHDAMYWYRQDPGQGLRLIYYSQIVNDFQKGDIAEGYSVSREKKESFPLTVTSAQKNPTAFYLCASSIWGAGNQPQHFGDGTRLSIL.

This clone came up once. The V and J genes are TRBV27 and TRBJ2-3; no reliable D call. Per the germline V gene, CDR1 is MNHEY and CDR2 is SMNVEV (reference sequence). V was clipped by 7 bases and J by 2 bases, with 13 bases between them. The CDR3 length is 14 residues. Here the CDR3 DNA reads TGTGCCAGCATCCCGAAGGTTCCCACAGATACGCAGTATTTT. This sequence encodes CASIPKVPTDTQYF.

This chain uses TRBV6-6 with TRBJ2-7; 10 bases line up with TRBD1. The CDR3 has 16 amino acids. J was trimmed by 4 bases and V by 2 bases; bases with no gene match: 8. Germline CDR1 is MNHNY and CDR2 is SVGAGI (reference sequence). Here the CDR3 reads CASSYAVGTGDYEQYF. The CDR3 DNA sequence: TGTGCCAGCAGTTACGCTGTGGGGACAGGGGATTACGAGCAGTACTTC.

The chain is built from TRBV19 and TRBJ1-5; D not certain. From germline, CDR1 is LNHDA and CDR2 SQIVND (reference sequence). This CDR3 comprises 16 residues. V shed 1 base and J shed 3 bases, with 13 bases lying between them. CDR3 nucleotide sequence: TGTGCCAGTAGTATAGTTGAGATCTGGTACAATCAGCCCCAGCATTTT. This sequence encodes CASSIVEIWYNQPQHF.

The V and J genes are TRBV9 and TRBJ2-1; the match to TRBD1 covers 8 bases. The CDR3 contains 15 residues. With 3 bases clipped from V and 4 bases from J, the junction kept 6 bases outside the gene matches. The V gene's germline CDR1 is SGDLS and CDR2 YYNGEE. The CDR3 loop reads CASSARQGMYNEQFF. In DNA, the CDR3 is TGTGCCAGCAGCGCGCGACAGGGGATGTACAATGAGCAGTTCTTC.

This chain joins TRBV6-6 and TRBJ2-7; 8 bases align to TRBD1. J lost 2 bases, V lost 2 bases, and 5 bases had no gene match. This CDR3 contains 15 residues. Germline V gives CDR1 MNHNY, CDR2 SVGAGI (reference sequence). CDR3 residues: CASSYGTGTPYEQYF. As DNA, the CDR3 is TGTGCCAGCAGTTACGGGACAGGTACCCCCTACGAGCAGTACTTC.

J is TRBJ1-2 and V is TRBV29-1; D possibly corresponds to TRBD1 (6 bases). With 7 bases removed from V and 0 bases from J, the gap between germline ends came to 12 bases. The germline CDR1 and CDR2 sequences are SQVTM and ANQGSEA. This CDR3 contains 13 residues. The CDR3 DNA reads TGCAGCGAAAGGACAGTCGCTAACTATGGCTACACCTTC. This encodes CSERTVANYGYTF.

The chain carries TRBV7-2 and TRBJ1-2; D not certain. CDR3 length: 14 residues. The V gene lost 1 base and the J gene lost 2 bases, with 8 bases spanning the gap. Looked up from germline, CDR1 is SGHTA and CDR2 is FQGNSA. The CDR3 DNA sequence: TGTGCCAGCAGCTTAGGACCCGGGAACTATGGCTACACCTTC. Translation: CASSLGPGNYGYTF.

The chain uses TRBV7-2 and TRBJ2-1; D call uncertain. The CDR3 covers 15 residues. Between the trimmed V and J ends, which lost 3 bases and 0 bases, there was a span of 9 bases. Germline lookup yields CDR1 SGHTA and CDR2 FQGNSA. The CDR3 bases are TGTGCCAGCAGCTTGCTCACGAGCTCCTACAATGAGCAGTTCTTC. Amino acid sequence: CASSLLTSSYNEQFF.

This chain joins TRBV10-3 and TRBJ2-5, with a tentative D call TRBD1 (5 bases). V shed 2 bases and J shed 5 bases, with 18 bases lying between them. The CDR3 contains 16 residues. Looked up from germline, CDR1 is ENHRY and CDR2 is SYGVKD. CDR3 in DNA: TGTGCCATCAGTGAGCCGAAAGGGGTTGGAACGGAGACCCAGTACTTC. Amino acid sequence: CAISEPKGVGTETQYF.

This clone has just a few counts. V gene TRBV7-9 combines with J gene TRBJ1-5; D is ambiguous. The CDR3 extends over 14 amino acids. In germline, CDR1 is SEHNR, CDR2 FQNEAQ (reference sequence). Trimming removed 0 bases at V and 4 bases at J, with 7 bases between. The CDR3, as DNA: TGTGCCAGCAGCTTAGCGTTAGGGAATCAGCCCCAGCATTTT. Amino acids: CASSLALGNQPQHF.

The chain recombines TRBV7-2 with TRBJ1-1; D unresolved. The length of the CDR3 is 11 residues. With 1 base removed from V and 7 bases from J, the gap between germline ends came to 4 bases. Germline assignment: CDR1 SGHTA and CDR2 FQGNSA. CDR3 loop: CASSLGSEAFF. Written as DNA, the CDR3 is TGTGCCAGCAGCTTAGGGAGTGAAGCTTTCTTT.

The chain links TRBV18 to TRBJ1-1; D is uncertain. Germline V lookup: CDR1 KGHSH, CDR2 LQKENI. The CDR3 length is 13 residues. V lost 2 bases and J 5 bases, leaving 9 bases between the germline ends. DNA for the CDR3: TGTGCCAGCTCACCAGGGGTTGGTACTGAAGCTTTCTTT. Translation gives CASSPGVGTEAFF. The whole variable domain, filled in from reference TRBV18 and TRBJ1-1, reads NAGVMQNPRHLVRRRGQEARLRCSPMKGHSHVYWYRQLPEEGLKFMVYLQKENIIDESGMPKERFSAEFPKEGPSILRIQQVVRGDSAAYFCASSPGVGTEAFFGQGTRLTVV.

The chain employs TRBV18 and TRBJ2-7, with no clear D. The CDR3 is 15 amino acids. CDR1 and CDR2 from the germline V gene are KGHSH and LQKENI. V shed 0 bases and J shed 0 bases, with 9 bases lying between them. Written as DNA, the CDR3 is TGTGCCAGCTCACCACCCCGAGAGAACTCCTACGAGCAGTACTTC. Protein product: CASSPPRENSYEQYF.

V gene TRBV7-8 combines with J gene TRBJ2-1; 9 nucleotides agree with TRBD1. Germline trimming cut 3 bases from V and 2 bases from J; bases unmatched to any gene: 5. Germline-derived CDR1 and CDR2 are SGHVS and FQNEAQ. The CDR3 totals 16 residues. The CDR3 region has the DNA TGTGCCAGCAGCTTCAACAGGGGGCTAACCTACAATGAGCAGTTCTTC. This codes for CASSFNRGLTYNEQFF.